Listed below are T cell receptor beta chains from one sample, sequenced in a study of blood T cell repertoires in COVID-19. Repertoires were generated with immunoSEQ multiplex PCR, while TCRdb's copy carries only in-frame clones and drops some. Here the sample spans approximately 120,000 clones, about 75% being singletons. Sequencing input: peripheral blood. These TCRs come from a man older than 75 with acute or convalescent COVID-19. CDR3s include the opening cysteine and the closing phenylalanine or tryptophan. D genes are given only for firm matches. The size field is filled for only some rows; it gives once, few, many or a size class.

CDR3 protein: CASSTTHRPDRGYGYTF
CDR3 DNA: TGTGCCAGTAGTACGACACACCGACCGGACAGGGGCTATGGCTACACCTTC
clone size: .
V gene: TRBV19
J gene: TRBJ1-2
D gene: TRBD1

CDR3 protein: CASSFAGLAGGTQYF
CDR3 DNA: TGTGCCAGCAGTTTCGCTGGACTAGCCGGGGGGACCCAGTACTTC
clone size: .
V gene: TRBV2
J gene: TRBJ2-5
D gene: TRBD2

CDR3 protein: CASSPAATGRSPLHF
CDR3 DNA: TGTGCCAGCTCACCTGCCGCGACAGGGAGATCACCCCTCCACTTT
clone size: .
V gene: TRBV18
J gene: TRBJ1-6
D gene: TRBD1

CDR3 protein: CAWGNGQVLHSGANVLTF
CDR3 DNA: TGTGCCTGGGGAAACGGACAGGTCCTTCACTCTGGGGCCAACGTCCTGACTTTC
clone size: .
V gene: TRBV30
J gene: TRBJ2-6
D gene: TRBD1

CDR3 protein: CASSVAVQETQYF
CDR3 DNA: TGTGCCAGCAGCGTAGCCGTTCAAGAGACCCAGTACTTC
clone size: once
V gene: TRBV9
J gene: TRBJ2-5
D gene: .

CDR3 protein: CASSTGRGYEKLFF
CDR3 DNA: TGTGCCAGCAGTACAGGGAGGGGGTATGAAAAACTGTTTTTT
clone size: .
V gene: TRBV2
J gene: TRBJ1-4
D gene: .

CDR3 protein: CASSYGEGSGANVLTF
CDR3 DNA: TGTGCCAGCAGTTACGGAGAGGGCTCCGGGGCCAACGTCCTGACTTTC
clone size: .
V gene: TRBV6-5
J gene: TRBJ2-6
D gene: .

CDR3 protein: CASSQDEFRGGRETQYF
CDR3 DNA: TGTGCCAGCAGCCAAGATGAATTCCGCGGGGGGAGGGAGACCCAGTACTTC
clone size: .
V gene: TRBV4-2
J gene: TRBJ2-5
D gene: TRBD2

CDR3 protein: CASTRQGEQFF
CDR3 DNA: TGTGCCAGCACAAGGCAGGGCGAGCAGTTCTTC
clone size: .
V gene: TRBV27
J gene: TRBJ2-1
D gene: .

CDR3 protein: CAIRKGLAGTSGAYF
CDR3 DNA: TGTGCCATCCGTAAGGGACTAGCGGGGACAAGCGGGGCGTATTTT
clone size: .
V gene: TRBV10-3
J gene: TRBJ2-3
D gene: TRBD2

CDR3 protein: CASSQVRGNEKLFF
CDR3 DNA: TGTGCCAGCAGCCAAGTTAGGGGTAATGAAAAACTGTTTTTT
clone size: .
V gene: TRBV4-2
J gene: TRBJ1-4
D gene: .

CDR3 protein: CASSPRAGVGIEQFF
CDR3 DNA: TGTGCCAGCTCACCACGCGCAGGGGTTGGAATTGAGCAGTTCTTC
clone size: .
V gene: TRBV18
J gene: TRBJ2-1
D gene: .

CDR3 protein: CASSLGPLDRYEQYF
CDR3 DNA: TGTGCCAGCAGCTTAGGCCCATTGGACAGGTACGAGCAGTACTTC
clone size: .
V gene: TRBV11-2
J gene: TRBJ2-7
D gene: TRBD1

CDR3 protein: CASSSEPGLAGGLKFF
CDR3 DNA: TGCGCCAGCAGCTCGGAACCTGGACTAGCGGGGGGGTTAAAGTTCTTC
clone size: .
V gene: TRBV5-1
J gene: TRBJ2-1
D gene: TRBD2

CDR3 protein: CASSLGGTNYNEQFF
CDR3 DNA: TGTGCCAGCAGCTTAGGCGGGACCAACTACAATGAGCAGTTCTTC
clone size: .
V gene: TRBV7-3
J gene: TRBJ2-1
D gene: .

CDR3 protein: CASSSSPHDYTDTQYF
CDR3 DNA: TGCGCCAGCAGTTCTTCCCCACACGACTACACAGATACGCAGTATTTT
clone size: once
V gene: TRBV4-1
J gene: TRBJ2-3
D gene: .

CDR3 protein: CASSEDRDRGNQPQHF
CDR3 DNA: TGCGCCAGCAGCGAGGACCGGGACAGGGGTAATCAGCCCCAGCATTTT
clone size: .
V gene: TRBV4-1
J gene: TRBJ1-5
D gene: TRBD1

CDR3 protein: CASSQEVTQRGADTQYF
CDR3 DNA: TGCGCCAGCAGCCAAGAGGTAACCCAGCGCGGGGCAGATACGCAGTATTTT
clone size: .
V gene: TRBV4-3
J gene: TRBJ2-3
D gene: .

CDR3 protein: CASSPLAGARTDTQYF
CDR3 DNA: TGCGCCAGCAGTCCTCTAGCGGGGGCGAGGACAGATACGCAGTATTTT
clone size: .
V gene: TRBV4-1
J gene: TRBJ2-3
D gene: TRBD2

CDR3 protein: CAWSRGGLDQPQHF
CDR3 DNA: TGTGCCTGGAGTAGGGGAGGCTTGGATCAGCCCCAGCATTTT
clone size: few
V gene: TRBV30
J gene: TRBJ1-5
D gene: .

CDR3 protein: CASSLEVAGAGEQYF
CDR3 DNA: TGTGCCAGCAGCTTAGAAGTAGCGGGGGCGGGGGAGCAGTACTTC
clone size: .
V gene: TRBV7-2
J gene: TRBJ2-7
D gene: TRBD2

CDR3 protein: CASTLGLPLNTIYF
CDR3 DNA: TGTGCCAGCACCTTAGGGCTTCCATTAAACACCATATATTTT
clone size: few
V gene: TRBV11-2
J gene: TRBJ1-3
D gene: .

CDR3 protein: CASSLRTYNTGELFF
CDR3 DNA: TGTGCCAGCAGCTTGCGGACATATAACACCGGGGAGCTGTTTTTT
clone size: .
V gene: TRBV5-4
J gene: TRBJ2-2
D gene: .

CDR3 protein: CASSHKTRVNTGELFF
CDR3 DNA: TGTGCCAGCAGCCACAAGACTAGGGTGAACACCGGGGAGCTGTTTTTT
clone size: .
V gene: TRBV28
J gene: TRBJ2-2
D gene: .

CDR3 protein: CASTEWGQGDQPQHF
CDR3 DNA: TGTGCCAGCACTGAGTGGGGACAGGGGGATCAGCCCCAGCATTTT
clone size: .
V gene: TRBV28
J gene: TRBJ1-5
D gene: TRBD1

CDR3 protein: CASRGPGHYSPLHF
CDR3 DNA: TGTGCCAGCAGAGGACCGGGACACTATTCACCCCTCCACTTT
clone size: few
V gene: TRBV6-5
J gene: TRBJ1-6
D gene: .

CDR3 protein: CASSGRLAGNTGELFF
CDR3 DNA: TGTGCCAGCAGTGGACGACTAGCGGGGAACACCGGGGAGCTGTTTTTT
clone size: .
V gene: TRBV2
J gene: TRBJ2-2
D gene: TRBD2

CDR3 protein: CASSPGQSEAFF
CDR3 DNA: TGTGCCAGCTCACCTGGGCAGTCTGAAGCTTTCTTT
clone size: .
V gene: TRBV18
J gene: TRBJ1-1
D gene: .

CDR3 protein: CATSDSGIPHNEQFF
CDR3 DNA: TGTGCCACCAGTGACTCCGGGATTCCCCACAATGAGCAGTTCTTC
clone size: .
V gene: TRBV24-1
J gene: TRBJ2-1
D gene: .

CDR3 protein: CASSLAGALNTGELFF
CDR3 DNA: TGCGCCAGCAGCTTGGCTGGGGCCTTGAACACCGGGGAGCTGTTTTTT
clone size: .
V gene: TRBV5-1
J gene: TRBJ2-2
D gene: .

CDR3 protein: CSVRQGSINEQYF
CDR3 DNA: TGCAGCGTCCGACAGGGTTCAATTAACGAGCAGTACTTC
clone size: .
V gene: TRBV29-1
J gene: TRBJ2-7
D gene: TRBD1

CDR3 protein: CASSLGGGLQETQYF
CDR3 DNA: TGTGCCAGCAGCTTAGGCGGGGGCCTCCAAGAGACCCAGTACTTC
clone size: .
V gene: TRBV11-2
J gene: TRBJ2-5
D gene: .

CDR3 protein: CASSFLDRPPYEQYF
CDR3 DNA: TGCGCCAGCAGCTTCCTAGACAGGCCTCCCTACGAGCAGTACTTC
clone size: .
V gene: TRBV5-1
J gene: TRBJ2-7
D gene: .

CDR3 protein: CASSENRALRETQYF
CDR3 DNA: TGTGCCAGCAGTGAAAACAGGGCATTGCGAGAGACCCAGTACTTC
clone size: .
V gene: TRBV6-1
J gene: TRBJ2-5
D gene: .

CDR3 protein: CASSYYRTGGGNTIYF
CDR3 DNA: TGTGCCAGCAGTTACTACAGGACAGGGGGTGGAAACACCATATATTTT
clone size: .
V gene: TRBV6-6
J gene: TRBJ1-3
D gene: TRBD1

CDR3 protein: CASSWPGLAGVETQYF
CDR3 DNA: TGCGCCAGCAGCTGGCCGGGACTAGCGGGGGTGGAGACCCAGTACTTC
clone size: few
V gene: TRBV5-1
J gene: TRBJ2-5
D gene: TRBD2

CDR3 protein: CASNLNRELNSPLHF
CDR3 DNA: TGTGCCAGCAATCTCAACAGGGAGTTGAATTCACCCCTCCACTTT
clone size: .
V gene: TRBV6-5
J gene: TRBJ1-6
D gene: .

CDR3 protein: CASSPRGRDTRTYEQYF
CDR3 DNA: TGTGCCAGCAGCCCCAGGGGCCGAGACACGAGAACCTACGAGCAGTACTTC
clone size: .
V gene: TRBV13
J gene: TRBJ2-7
D gene: .

CDR3 protein: CASSYSSLDRGTEAFF
CDR3 DNA: TGTGCCAGCAGTTACTCCTCCCTTGACAGGGGCACTGAAGCTTTCTTT
clone size: .
V gene: TRBV6-5
J gene: TRBJ1-1
D gene: TRBD1

CDR3 protein: CASSLGGEHEKLFF
CDR3 DNA: TGTGCCAGCAGCCTTGGGGGGGAACATGAAAAACTGTTTTTT
clone size: .
V gene: TRBV6-1
J gene: TRBJ1-4
D gene: .

CDR3 protein: CASSHWGQANTEAFF
CDR3 DNA: TGTGCCAGCAGCCATTGGGGACAGGCGAACACTGAAGCTTTCTTT
clone size: .
V gene: TRBV11-2
J gene: TRBJ1-1
D gene: TRBD1

CDR3 protein: CATSRGGQGSYEQYF
CDR3 DNA: TGTGCCACCAGCAGAGGTGGACAGGGTAGCTACGAGCAGTACTTC
clone size: .
V gene: TRBV15
J gene: TRBJ2-7
D gene: TRBD1

CDR3 protein: CASSPGDRPNWTQYF
CDR3 DNA: TGTGCCAGCAGTCCGGGGGACAGGCCTAATTGGACCCAGTACTTC
clone size: .
V gene: TRBV27
J gene: TRBJ2-5
D gene: TRBD1

CDR3 protein: CASRLGQGRNTIYF
CDR3 DNA: TGTGCCAGCAGGCTTGGACAGGGCCGAAACACCATATATTTT
clone size: once
V gene: TRBV13
J gene: TRBJ1-3
D gene: TRBD1

CDR3 protein: CASKQGADQPQHF
CDR3 DNA: TGTGCCAGCAAACAGGGGGCTGATCAGCCCCAGCATTTT
clone size: .
V gene: TRBV2
J gene: TRBJ1-5
D gene: TRBD1

CDR3 protein: CASIGTEYTYEQYF
CDR3 DNA: TGTGCCAGCATTGGGACAGAGTATACCTACGAGCAGTACTTC
clone size: few
V gene: TRBV6-5
J gene: TRBJ2-7
D gene: TRBD1

CDR3 protein: CASSSYRGSPYEQYF
CDR3 DNA: TGTGCCAGCAGCTCCTACAGGGGCTCCCCCTACGAGCAGTACTTC
clone size: .
V gene: TRBV5-4
J gene: TRBJ2-7
D gene: TRBD1